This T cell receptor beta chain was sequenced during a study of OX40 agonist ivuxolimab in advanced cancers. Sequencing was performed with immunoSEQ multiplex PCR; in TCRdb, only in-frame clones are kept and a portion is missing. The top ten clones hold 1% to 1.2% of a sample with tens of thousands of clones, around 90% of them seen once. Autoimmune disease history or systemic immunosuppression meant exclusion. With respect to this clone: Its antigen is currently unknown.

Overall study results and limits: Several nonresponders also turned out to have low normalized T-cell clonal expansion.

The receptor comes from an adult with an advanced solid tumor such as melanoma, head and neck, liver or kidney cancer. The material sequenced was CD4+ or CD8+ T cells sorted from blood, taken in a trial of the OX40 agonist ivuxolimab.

The CDR3 DNA is TGTGCCAGCAGTGCAGGGGTGGTTTACTATGGCTACACCTTC. Translation: CASSAGVVYYGYTF. This sequence joins TRBV2 and TRBJ1-2, with D maybe TRBD1 (6 bases). V was shortened by 4 bases and J by 3 bases, with 12 bases between the two germline ends. The CDR3 contains 14 residues. Germline V gene lookup returns CDR1 SNHLY and CDR2 FYNNEI.